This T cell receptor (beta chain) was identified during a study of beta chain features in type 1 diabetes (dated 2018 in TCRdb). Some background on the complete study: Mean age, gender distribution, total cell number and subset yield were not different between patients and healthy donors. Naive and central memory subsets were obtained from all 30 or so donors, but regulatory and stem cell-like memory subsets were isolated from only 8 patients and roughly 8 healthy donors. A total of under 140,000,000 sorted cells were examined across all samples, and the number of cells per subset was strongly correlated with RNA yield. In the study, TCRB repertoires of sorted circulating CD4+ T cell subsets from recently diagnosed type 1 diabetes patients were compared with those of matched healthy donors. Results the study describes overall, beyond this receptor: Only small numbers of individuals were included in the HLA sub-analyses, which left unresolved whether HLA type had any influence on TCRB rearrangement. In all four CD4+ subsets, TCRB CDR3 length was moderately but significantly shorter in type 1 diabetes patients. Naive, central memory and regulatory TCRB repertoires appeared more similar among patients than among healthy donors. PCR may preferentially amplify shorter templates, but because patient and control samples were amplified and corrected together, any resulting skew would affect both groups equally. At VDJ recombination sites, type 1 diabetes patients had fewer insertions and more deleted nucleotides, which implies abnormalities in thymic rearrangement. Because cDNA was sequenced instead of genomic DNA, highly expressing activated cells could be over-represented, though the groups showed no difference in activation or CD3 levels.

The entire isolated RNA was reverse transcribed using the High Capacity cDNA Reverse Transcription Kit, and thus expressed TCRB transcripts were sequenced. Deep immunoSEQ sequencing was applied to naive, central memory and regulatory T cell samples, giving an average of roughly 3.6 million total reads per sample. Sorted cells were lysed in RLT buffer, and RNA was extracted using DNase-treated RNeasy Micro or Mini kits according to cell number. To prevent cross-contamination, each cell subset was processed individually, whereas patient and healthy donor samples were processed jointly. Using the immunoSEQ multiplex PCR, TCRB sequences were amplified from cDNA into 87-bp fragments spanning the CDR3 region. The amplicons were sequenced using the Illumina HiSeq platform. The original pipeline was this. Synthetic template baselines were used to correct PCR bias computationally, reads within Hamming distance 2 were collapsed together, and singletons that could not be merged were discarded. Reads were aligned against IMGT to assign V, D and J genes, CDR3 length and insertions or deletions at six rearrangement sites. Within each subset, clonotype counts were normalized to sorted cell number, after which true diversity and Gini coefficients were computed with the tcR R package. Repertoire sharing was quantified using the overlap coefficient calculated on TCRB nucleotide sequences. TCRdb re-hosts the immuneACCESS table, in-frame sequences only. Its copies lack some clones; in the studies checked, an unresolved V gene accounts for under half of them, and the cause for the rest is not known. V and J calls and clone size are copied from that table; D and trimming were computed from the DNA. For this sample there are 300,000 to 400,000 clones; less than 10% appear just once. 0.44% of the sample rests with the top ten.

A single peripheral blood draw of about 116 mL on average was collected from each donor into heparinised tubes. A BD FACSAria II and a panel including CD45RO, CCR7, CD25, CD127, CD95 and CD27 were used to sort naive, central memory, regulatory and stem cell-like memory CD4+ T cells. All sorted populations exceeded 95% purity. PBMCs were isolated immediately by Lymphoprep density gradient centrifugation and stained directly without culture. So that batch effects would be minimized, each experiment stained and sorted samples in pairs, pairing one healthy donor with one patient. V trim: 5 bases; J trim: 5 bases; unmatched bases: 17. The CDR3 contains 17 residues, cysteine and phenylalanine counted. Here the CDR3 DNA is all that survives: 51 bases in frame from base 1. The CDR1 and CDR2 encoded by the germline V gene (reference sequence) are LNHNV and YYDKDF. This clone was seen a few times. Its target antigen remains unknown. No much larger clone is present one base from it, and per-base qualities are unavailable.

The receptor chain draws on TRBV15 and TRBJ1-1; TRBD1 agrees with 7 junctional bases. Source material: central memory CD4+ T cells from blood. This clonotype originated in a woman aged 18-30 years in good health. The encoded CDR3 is CATSREPYRGARTEAFF. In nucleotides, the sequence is TGTGCCACCAGCCGGGAGCCTTACAGGGGCGCCCGGACTGAAGCTTTCTTT.